This T cell receptor (beta chain) was sequenced in a study of T cells after yellow fever vaccination. Per the germline V gene, CDR1 is SGHAT and CDR2 is FQNNGV. This CDR3 spans 16 amino acids. Trimming took 6 bases from V and 1 from J, leaving 15 bases between them. In TCRdb, the 5' RACE reads were re-called with MiXCR into one record per CDR3 protein. The data contain approximately 130,000 distinct CDR3 sequences, over 12% of them singletons. This sequence was found in a man aged 18-30 years who received the YFV17D yellow fever vaccine. The sample here was CD8+ T cells sorted from PBMCs, taken 5 days after the yellow fever booster vaccination. The chain couples TRBV11-2 to TRBJ2-2; D is unclear. The CDR3 sequence is CASSAVLALNTGELFF. CDR3 DNA: TGTGCCAGCAGTGCGGTTTTGGCTTTGAACACCGGGGAGCTGTTTTTT. The variable domain in full, with the rest retrieved from reference TRBV11-2 and TRBJ2-2, is EAGVAQSPRYKIIEKRQSVAFWCNPISGHATLYWYQQILGQGPKLLIQFQNNGVVDDSQLPKDRFSAERLKGVDSTLKIQPAKLEDSAVYLCASSAVLALNTGELFFGEGSRLTVL.